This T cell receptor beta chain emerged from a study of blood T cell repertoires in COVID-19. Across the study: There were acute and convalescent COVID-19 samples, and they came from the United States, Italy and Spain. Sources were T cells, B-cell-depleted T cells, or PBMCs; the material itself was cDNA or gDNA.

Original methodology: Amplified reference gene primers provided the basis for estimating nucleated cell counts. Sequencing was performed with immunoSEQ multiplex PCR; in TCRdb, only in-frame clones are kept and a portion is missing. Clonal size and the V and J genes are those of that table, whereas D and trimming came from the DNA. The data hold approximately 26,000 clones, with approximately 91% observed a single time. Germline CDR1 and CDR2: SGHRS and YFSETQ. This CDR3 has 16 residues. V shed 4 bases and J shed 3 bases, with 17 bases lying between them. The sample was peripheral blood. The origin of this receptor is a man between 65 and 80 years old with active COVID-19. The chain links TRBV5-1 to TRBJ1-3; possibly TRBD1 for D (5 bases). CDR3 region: CASSGDRFVGGNTIYF. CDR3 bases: TGCGCCAGCAGCGGAGACAGATTTGTTGGTGGAAACACCATATATTTT.